The 15 T cell receptor beta chains presented below share a single source sample, sequenced in a study of blood T cell repertoires in COVID-19. Using immunoSEQ multiplex PCR, the repertoire was profiled, and TCRdb retains in-frame clones only, with some absent. The data show some 150,000 clones, with approximately 87% seen just once and over 8.5% held by the top ten. Specimen: peripheral blood. These receptors came from a woman aged 45 to 65 with active or convalescent COVID-19.

The chain is built from TRBV11-2 and TRBJ2-1; 9 bases line up with TRBD2. Germline V gene sequence: CDR1 SGHAT, CDR2 FQNNGV. Trimming cost V 2 bases and J 8 bases; bases outside gene matches: 7. The CDR3 is 15 residues long. The CDR3 nucleotides read TGTGCCAGCAGCTTATCCGTAGCGGGAGCCCATGAGCAGTTCTTC. This gives the protein CASSLSVAGAHEQFF. The complete variable domain, with remaining parts taken from reference TRBV11-2 and TRBJ2-1, reads EAGVAQSPRYKIIEKRQSVAFWCNPISGHATLYWYQQILGQGPKLLIQFQNNGVVDDSQLPKDRFSAERLKGVDSTLKIQPAKLEDSAVYLCASSLSVAGAHEQFFGPGTRLTVL.

The chain has TRBV6-2 or TRBV6-3 and TRBJ1-2, with 10 bases aligning to TRBD1. This CDR3 has 16 residues. The V gene's germline CDR1 is MNHEY and CDR2 SVGEGT. The V segment lost 2 bases and the J segment 5 bases; nucleotides outside the gene matches: 8. CDR3 sequence: CASSYTAWTGGYGYTF. CDR3 in DNA: TGTGCCAGCAGTTACACTGCCTGGACAGGGGGATATGGCTACACCTTC.

A note on this clone: One end of the junction does not line up with germline, which may come from a read error. The genes are TRBV7-7 and TRBJ2-7; 7 nucleotides line up with TRBD2. Germline loops: CDR1 SSHAT, CDR2 FNYEAQ (reference sequence). This CDR3 has 13 residues. This CDR3 reads CASSSGGQGEQYF. CDR3 bases: TGTGCTAGCAGCTCGGGAGGCCAAGGCGAGCAGTACTTC.

The J gene is TRBJ2-1, the V gene TRBV29-1; D not certain. V shed 2 bases and J shed 10 bases, with 9 bases lying between them. The CDR3 totals 11 residues. Germline lookup yields CDR1 SQVTM and CDR2 ANQGSEA. Written as DNA, the CDR3 is TGCAGCGTTGAAACCCTAGGCGAGCAGTTCTTC. This encodes CSVETLGEQFF.

The chain carries TRBV7-8 and TRBJ1-5; D not certain. CDR3 length: 15 amino acids. Per the germline V gene, CDR1 is SGHVS and CDR2 is FQNEAQ. Trimming removed 1 base from V and 5 bases from J, with 12 bases in between. In DNA form, the CDR3 reads TGTGCCAGCAGCTTAGAGGAGTCTTCCCATCAGCCCCAGCATTTT. This translates into CASSLEESSHQPQHF.

The V gene is TRBV12-5, the J gene TRBJ1-1; 8 bases map to TRBD1. The germline V gene encodes CDR1 LGHNT and CDR2 FRNRAP. Trimming cost V 0 bases and J 5 bases; bases outside gene matches: 5. The CDR3 runs to 15 residues. CDR3 nucleotides: TGTGCTAGTGGTTTGGTACACAGGGGGAGTACTGAAGCTTTCTTT. It yields the protein CASGLVHRGSTEAFF.

The gene calls are TRBV19 and TRBJ2-5; D possibly corresponds to TRBD1 (6 bases). Trimming removed 10 bases at V and 4 bases at J, with 22 bases between. The CDR3 extends over 15 amino acids. Germline CDR1 reads LNHDA; CDR2 reads SQIVND (reference sequence). In DNA form, the CDR3 reads TGTGCCATCCGAGATGATCGGGACAACATAGAGACCCAGTACTTC. Encoded protein: CAIRDDRDNIETQYF. Combining the CDR3 with reference TRBV19 and TRBJ2-5 gives the whole variable domain DGGITQSPKYLFRKEGQNVTLSCEQNLNHDAMYWYRQDPGQGLRLIYYSQIVNDFQKGDIAEGYSVSREKKESFPLTVTSAQKNPTAFYLCAIRDDRDNIETQYFGPGTRLLVL.

J is TRBJ2-7 and V is TRBV30; D possibly corresponds to TRBD2 (6 bases). The CDR3 runs to 13 residues. V shed 5 bases and J shed 2 bases, with 13 bases lying between them. Per germline, CDR1 GTSNPN and CDR2 SVGIG (reference sequence). The CDR3: CAWAGLGTYEQYF. The CDR3 DNA is TGTGCCTGGGCGGGACTGGGTACCTACGAGCAGTACTTC.

The rearrangement uses TRBV28 and TRBJ2-7; TRBD2 is a possible D gene (6 bases). V lost 8 bases, J lost 0 bases, and 17 bases lay in between. CDR1 is MDHEN, CDR2 SYDVKM, per germline. The CDR3 totals 15 residues. CDR3 region: CASLGGDLSSYEQYF. The CDR3 nucleotides are TGTGCCAGCCTCGGAGGGGATCTAAGCTCCTACGAGCAGTACTTC.

The V and J genes are TRBV5-1 and TRBJ1-1; perhaps TRBD1 as D (6 bases). Trimming shortened V by 1 base and J by 4 bases, and 14 bases separated the two germline ends. Germline V gives CDR1 SGHRS, CDR2 YFSETQ. The length of the CDR3 is 15 residues. CDR3 region: CASSLYGGEGTEAFF. The CDR3 DNA follows: TGCGCCAGCAGCTTGTATGGGGGCGAGGGCACTGAAGCTTTCTTT.

The DNA for the CDR3 is TGTGCCATCAGTGAGTCGGCCGCTGGAAACACCATATATTTT. It codes for CAISESAAGNTIYF. The V call is TRBV10-3, the J call TRBJ1-3; D remains unclear. CDR1 is ENHRY, CDR2 SYGVKD, per germline. Trimming shortened V by 0 bases and J by 2 bases, and 5 bases separated the two germline ends. CDR3 size: 14 residues.

The chain employs TRBV28 and TRBJ1-4, with D perhaps TRBD1 (5 bases). CDR1 is MDHEN, CDR2 SYDVKM, per germline. With 5 bases removed from V and 4 bases from J, the gap between germline ends came to 11 bases. This CDR3 comprises 14 residues. This CDR3 reads CASSITGVNEKLFF. The CDR3 region has the DNA TGTGCCAGCAGTATAACAGGAGTTAATGAAAAACTGTTTTTT.

The rearrangement links TRBV7-9 to TRBJ1-4, with 7 bases identical to TRBD1. The germline CDR1 and CDR2 sequences are SEHNR and FQNEAQ (reference sequence). CDR3 length: 15 amino acids. V gave up 5 bases and J gave up 2 bases; unmatched junction bases: 5. CDR3 coding DNA: TGTGCCAGCAGCCCGGGGACAGTTACTAATGAAAAACTGTTTTTT. Translated, it gives CASSPGTVTNEKLFF.

This clone has more than one count but fewer than ten. This chain links TRBV24-1 with TRBJ1-1; 7 nucleotides line up with TRBD1. The CDR3 spans 13 residues. Trimming removed 4 bases from V and 6 bases from J; junction bases left unmatched: 4. Germline assignment: CDR1 KGHDR and CDR2 SFDVKD. CDR3 in DNA: TGTGCCACCAGTGACGGACAGGTCTCTGAAGCTTTCTTT. Amino acid sequence: CATSDGQVSEAFF.

The rearrangement links TRBV3-1 (or the pseudogene TRBV3-2) to TRBJ2-1; possible D gene TRBD1, 5 bases. The V and J ends lost 4 bases and 0 bases respectively, with 13 bases between them. The CDR3 sequence is 16 residues long. The V gene's germline CDR1 is LGHDT and CDR2 YNNKEL (reference sequence). CDR3 in DNA: TGTGCCAGCAGCCCACAGGCGGCCAGCTCCTACAATGAGCAGTTCTTC. Protein product: CASSPQAASSYNEQFF.